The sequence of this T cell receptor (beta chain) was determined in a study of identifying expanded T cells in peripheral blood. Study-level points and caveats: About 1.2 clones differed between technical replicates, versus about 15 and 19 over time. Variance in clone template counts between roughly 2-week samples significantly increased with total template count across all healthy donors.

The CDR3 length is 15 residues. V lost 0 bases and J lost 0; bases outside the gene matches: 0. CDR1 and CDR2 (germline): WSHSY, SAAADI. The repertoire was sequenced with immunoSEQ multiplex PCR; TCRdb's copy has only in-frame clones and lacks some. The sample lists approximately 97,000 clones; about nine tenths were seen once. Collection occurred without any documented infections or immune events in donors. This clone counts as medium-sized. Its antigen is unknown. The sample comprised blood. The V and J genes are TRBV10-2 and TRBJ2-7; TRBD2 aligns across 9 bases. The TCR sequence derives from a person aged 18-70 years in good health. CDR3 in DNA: TGCGCCAGCAGTGAGTCTAGCGGGGGCTCCTACGAGCAGTACTTC. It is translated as CASSESSGGSYEQYF.